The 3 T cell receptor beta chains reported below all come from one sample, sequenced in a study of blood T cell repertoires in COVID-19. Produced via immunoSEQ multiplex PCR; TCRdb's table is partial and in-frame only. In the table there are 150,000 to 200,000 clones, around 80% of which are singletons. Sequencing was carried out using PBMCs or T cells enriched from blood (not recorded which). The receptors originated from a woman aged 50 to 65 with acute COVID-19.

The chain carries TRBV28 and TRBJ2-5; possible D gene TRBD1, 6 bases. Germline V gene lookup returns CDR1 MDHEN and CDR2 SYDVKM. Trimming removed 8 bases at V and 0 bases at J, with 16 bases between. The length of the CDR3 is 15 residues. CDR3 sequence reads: CASQDGRDNQETQYF. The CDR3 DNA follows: TGTGCCAGCCAAGACGGACGGGACAACCAAGAGACCCAGTACTTC. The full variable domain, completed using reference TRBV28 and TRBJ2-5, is DVKVTQSSRYLVKRTGEKVFLECVQDMDHENMFWYRQDPGLGLRLIYFSYDVKMKEKGDIPEGYSVSREKKERFSLILESASTNQTSMYLCASQDGRDNQETQYFGPGTRLLVL.

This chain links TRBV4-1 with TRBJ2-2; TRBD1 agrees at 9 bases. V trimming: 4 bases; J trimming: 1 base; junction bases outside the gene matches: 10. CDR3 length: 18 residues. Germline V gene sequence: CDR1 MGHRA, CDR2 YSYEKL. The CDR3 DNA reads TGCGCCAGCAGCCCTTCACAGGGGGCGCGTGGGAACACCGGGGAGCTGTTTTTT. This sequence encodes CASSPSQGARGNTGELFF.

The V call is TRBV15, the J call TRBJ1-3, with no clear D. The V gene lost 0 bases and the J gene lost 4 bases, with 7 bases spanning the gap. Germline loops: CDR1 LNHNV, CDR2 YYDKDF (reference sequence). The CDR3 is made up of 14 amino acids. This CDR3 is CATSRDRVGNTIYF. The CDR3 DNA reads TGTGCCACCAGCAGAGATCGGGTGGGAAACACCATATATTTT.